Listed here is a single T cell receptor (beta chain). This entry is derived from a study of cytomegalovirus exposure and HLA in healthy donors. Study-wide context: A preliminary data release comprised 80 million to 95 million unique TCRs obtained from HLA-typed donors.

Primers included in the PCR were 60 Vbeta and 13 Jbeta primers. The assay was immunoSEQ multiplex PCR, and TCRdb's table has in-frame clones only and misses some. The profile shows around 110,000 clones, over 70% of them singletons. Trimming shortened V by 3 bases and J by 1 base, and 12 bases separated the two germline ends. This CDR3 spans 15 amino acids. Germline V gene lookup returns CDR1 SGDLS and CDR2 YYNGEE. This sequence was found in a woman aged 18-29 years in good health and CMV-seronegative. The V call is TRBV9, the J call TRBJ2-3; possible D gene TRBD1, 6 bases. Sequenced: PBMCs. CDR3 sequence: CASSARTDRTDTQYF. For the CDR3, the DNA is TGTGCCAGCAGCGCGAGGACAGACCGCACAGATACGCAGTATTTT.